This is a list of T cell receptor beta chains from one sample in a study of blood T cell repertoires in COVID-19. Produced via immunoSEQ multiplex PCR; TCRdb's table is partial and in-frame only. The sample holds 150,000 to 200,000 clones, under 80% seen once. Sequencing was carried out using peripheral blood. These receptors were obtained from a man between 50 and 59 years old who had recovered from COVID-19. Each CDR3 is given with its conserved first and last residue. The D gene is left open where the match is weak. Expanded clones get a size class; other rows say once, few or many, or leave the size out.

len: 16; abundance: NA; d_gene: TRBD2; j_gene: TRBJ2-3; v_gene: TRBV30; CDR3nt: TGTGCCTGGAGTAGAGCGGGAGGGGGCGGGATAGATACGCAGTATTTT; CDR3aa: CAWSRAGGGGIDTQYF
len: 13; abundance: NA; d_gene: NA; j_gene: TRBJ1-2; v_gene: TRBV5-6; CDR3nt: TGTGCCAGCAGCTTGCAGGGGCCGGATGGCTACACCTTC; CDR3aa: CASSLQGPDGYTF
len: 13; abundance: NA; d_gene: NA; j_gene: TRBJ1-2; v_gene: TRBV6-5; CDR3nt: TGTGCCAGCAGGTCCGGGACTCCGGTGCGCTACACCTTC; CDR3aa: CASRSGTPVRYTF
len: 14; abundance: NA; d_gene: NA; j_gene: TRBJ2-7; v_gene: TRBV5-5; CDR3nt: TGTGCCAGCAGCTTGACAATCTCCTTGAACGAGCAGTACTTC; CDR3aa: CASSLTISLNEQYF
len: 15; abundance: NA; d_gene: NA; j_gene: TRBJ1-4; v_gene: TRBV5-1; CDR3nt: TGCGCCAGCAGCCCGACACCCGCAACTAATGAAAAACTGTTTTTT; CDR3aa: CASSPTPATNEKLFF
len: 15; abundance: NA; d_gene: TRBD1; j_gene: TRBJ1-1; v_gene: TRBV5-1; CDR3nt: TGCGCCAGCAGGACAGGGGTGTTTGACGACACTGAAGCTTTCTTT; CDR3aa: CASRTGVFDDTEAFF
len: 13; abundance: NA; d_gene: TRBD1; j_gene: TRBJ2-7; v_gene: TRBV5-1; CDR3nt: TGCGCCAGCAGCTTCACAGGGGGTCGAGAGCAGTACTTC; CDR3aa: CASSFTGGREQYF
len: 16; abundance: NA; d_gene: TRBD1; j_gene: TRBJ2-5; v_gene: TRBV13; CDR3nt: TGTGCCAGCAGCTTAGGCGGACAGGGGGCTGGGGAGACCCAGTACTTC; CDR3aa: CASSLGGQGAGETQYF
len: 15; abundance: NA; d_gene: NA; j_gene: TRBJ2-3; v_gene: TRBV2; CDR3nt: TGTGCCATCCCTAGCACCGGGCCGACGGGAGATACGCAGTATTTT; CDR3aa: CAIPSTGPTGDTQYF
len: 14; abundance: few; d_gene: TRBD2; j_gene: TRBJ2-3; v_gene: TRBV18; CDR3nt: TGTGCCAGCGGGACTAGCGGGACCACAGATACGCAGTATTTT; CDR3aa: CASGTSGTTDTQYF
len: 14; abundance: NA; d_gene: NA; j_gene: TRBJ1-2; v_gene: TRBV5-6; CDR3nt: TGTGCCAGCAGCTTGGAATGGGGCGCGGGGGGCTACACCTTC; CDR3aa: CASSLEWGAGGYTF
len: 11; abundance: once; d_gene: NA; j_gene: TRBJ2-1; v_gene: TRBV20-1; CDR3nt: TGCAGTGCTCGACAGTACAATGAGCAGTTCTTC; CDR3aa: CSARQYNEQFF
len: 16; abundance: NA; d_gene: NA; j_gene: TRBJ1-1; v_gene: TRBV11-3; CDR3nt: TGTGCCAGCAGCCCTCAGGGGACAAGGGGTTATACTGAAGCTTTCTTT; CDR3aa: CASSPQGTRGYTEAFF
len: 15; abundance: NA; d_gene: NA; j_gene: TRBJ1-1; v_gene: TRBV5-1; CDR3nt: TGCGCCAGCAGCTTGGGGGGCCCTGTGGGCACTGAAGCTTTCTTT; CDR3aa: CASSLGGPVGTEAFF
len: 15; abundance: NA; d_gene: NA; j_gene: TRBJ2-5; v_gene: TRBV18; CDR3nt: TGTGCCAGCTCCCTCGCTGCGGGGTCTCAAGAGACCCAGTACTTC; CDR3aa: CASSLAAGSQETQYF
len: 14; abundance: once; d_gene: TRBD1; j_gene: TRBJ2-7; v_gene: TRBV18; CDR3nt: TGTGCCAGCTCACCACGGGCAGGGGGCGACGAGCAGTACTTC; CDR3aa: CASSPRAGGDEQYF
len: 13; abundance: NA; d_gene: NA; j_gene: TRBJ2-1; v_gene: TRBV15; CDR3nt: TGTGCCACCAGCAGTCTTTTAGCCGGTGAGCAGTTCTTC; CDR3aa: CATSSLLAGEQFF
len: 15; abundance: few; d_gene: TRBD2; j_gene: TRBJ2-1; v_gene: TRBV9; CDR3nt: TGTGCCAGCAGCGTAGGGGGGACTAGTCGTAGCGAGCAGTTCTTC; CDR3aa: CASSVGGTSRSEQFF
len: 17; abundance: NA; d_gene: TRBD2; j_gene: TRBJ2-2; v_gene: TRBV19; CDR3nt: TGTGCCAGTAGTACCGCTGGTAAAGTTCGGGGGGCCGGGGAGCTGTTTTTT; CDR3aa: CASSTAGKVRGAGELFF
len: 15; abundance: NA; d_gene: TRBD1; j_gene: TRBJ1-5; v_gene: TRBV28; CDR3nt: TGTGCCAGCAGCAACGGACAGGGAGGATATCAGCCCCAGCATTTT; CDR3aa: CASSNGQGGYQPQHF
len: 15; abundance: NA; d_gene: NA; j_gene: TRBJ2-1; v_gene: TRBV7-9; CDR3nt: TGTGCCAGCAGCTTAGTGGGCGGGTACTACAATGAGCAGTTCTTC; CDR3aa: CASSLVGGYYNEQFF
len: 16; abundance: few; d_gene: NA; j_gene: TRBJ2-7; v_gene: TRBV3-1/TRBV3-2; CDR3nt: TGTGCCAGCAGCCCCCCGACAGGCCAACAAAAGAGGGAGCAGTACTTC; CDR3aa: CASSPPTGQQKREQYF
len: 18; abundance: NA; d_gene: TRBD2; j_gene: TRBJ2-3; v_gene: TRBV5-4; CDR3nt: TGTGCCAGCAGTCCCGCACCGACTAGCGGGAAAAAGACAGATACGCAGTATTTT; CDR3aa: CASSPAPTSGKKTDTQYF
len: 15; abundance: NA; d_gene: TRBD1; j_gene: TRBJ1-3; v_gene: TRBV2; CDR3nt: TGTGCCAGCCGTAGGGGGCCCAGCTCTGGAAACACCATATATTTT; CDR3aa: CASRRGPSSGNTIYF
len: 14; abundance: NA; d_gene: TRBD1; j_gene: TRBJ2-7; v_gene: TRBV6-2/TRBV6-3; CDR3nt: TGTGCCAGCAGCGATCGACAGGGGTTCCACGAGCAGTACTTC; CDR3aa: CASSDRQGFHEQYF
len: 16; abundance: NA; d_gene: TRBD2; j_gene: TRBJ2-1; v_gene: TRBV4-3; CDR3nt: TGCGCCAGCAGCCAACCGGGACTAGCGGGAGGTGGGGAGCAGTTCTTC; CDR3aa: CASSQPGLAGGGEQFF
len: 17; abundance: NA; d_gene: NA; j_gene: TRBJ2-3; v_gene: TRBV19; CDR3nt: TGTGCCAGTAGTAACGGGATCGGGGGTCATAGCACAGATACGCAGTATTTT; CDR3aa: CASSNGIGGHSTDTQYF
len: 15; abundance: NA; d_gene: TRBD1; j_gene: TRBJ2-3; v_gene: TRBV7-2; CDR3nt: TGTGCCAGCAGCTTAAGGACAGGGAGCTCAGATACGCAGTATTTT; CDR3aa: CASSLRTGSSDTQYF
len: 15; abundance: NA; d_gene: TRBD1; j_gene: TRBJ1-4; v_gene: TRBV6-1; CDR3nt: TGTGCCAGCAGTGAAGCCAGGGGGCGGAATGAAAAACTGTTTTTT; CDR3aa: CASSEARGRNEKLFF
len: 15; abundance: NA; d_gene: TRBD2; j_gene: TRBJ2-1; v_gene: TRBV7-2; CDR3nt: TGTGCCAGCAGCCCCCAAGCGGGAGCTTACAATGAGCAGTTCTTC; CDR3aa: CASSPQAGAYNEQFF
len: 13; abundance: once; d_gene: NA; j_gene: TRBJ2-2; v_gene: TRBV19; CDR3nt: TGTGCCAGTAGTATTCAGAACACCGGGGAGCTGTTTTTT; CDR3aa: CASSIQNTGELFF
len: 11; abundance: NA; d_gene: NA; j_gene: TRBJ1-2; v_gene: TRBV2; CDR3nt: TGTGGCACAGGGCAGTACTATGGCTACACCTTC; CDR3aa: CGTGQYYGYTF
len: 15; abundance: NA; d_gene: TRBD2; j_gene: TRBJ2-1; v_gene: TRBV7-7; CDR3nt: TGTGCCAGCAGCTCCGGGACTAGCGGTTACAATGAGCAGTTCTTC; CDR3aa: CASSSGTSGYNEQFF
len: 15; abundance: NA; d_gene: TRBD1; j_gene: TRBJ2-7; v_gene: TRBV5-4; CDR3nt: TGTGCCAGCAGCGTTTCCCCAGGGGGCACTTCTGAGCAGTACTTC; CDR3aa: CASSVSPGGTSEQYF
len: 13; abundance: NA; d_gene: NA; j_gene: TRBJ1-1; v_gene: TRBV7-9; CDR3nt: TGTGCCAGCAGCTTAGCTGGGAGAGCCAAAGCTTTCTTT; CDR3aa: CASSLAGRAKAFF
len: 16; abundance: once; d_gene: TRBD1; j_gene: TRBJ2-7; v_gene: TRBV19; CDR3nt: TGTGCCAGTAGTAAGCTGGACAGGCAGACCAACTACGAGCAGTACTTC; CDR3aa: CASSKLDRQTNYEQYF
len: 15; abundance: NA; d_gene: NA; j_gene: TRBJ2-1; v_gene: TRBV7-7; CDR3nt: TGTGCCAGCAGCTTAGTAGGTAGCCCCTACAATGAGCAGTTCTTC; CDR3aa: CASSLVGSPYNEQFF